This section outlines one T cell receptor beta chain sequence together with its context. The data were obtained in a study of technical replicates of blood from several donors. Between the trimmed V and J ends, which lost 0 bases and 4 bases, there was a span of 22 bases. Germline V gene sequence: CDR1 KGHSH, CDR2 LQKENI. The CDR3 runs 18 residues. Generated by immunoSEQ multiplex PCR, the TCRdb table keeps only in-frame clones and is missing some. The sample shows tens of thousands of clones, about 98% of them seen only once. The gene calls are TRBV18 and TRBJ2-7; D not certain. Material for sequencing was T cells isolated from PBMCs. This receptor was taken from a human donor in good health. CDR3: CASSPPEAVGVWSYEQYF. The DNA of the CDR3 is TGTGCCAGCTCACCACCCGAGGCGGTCGGAGTTTGGTCGTACGAGCAGTACTTC.